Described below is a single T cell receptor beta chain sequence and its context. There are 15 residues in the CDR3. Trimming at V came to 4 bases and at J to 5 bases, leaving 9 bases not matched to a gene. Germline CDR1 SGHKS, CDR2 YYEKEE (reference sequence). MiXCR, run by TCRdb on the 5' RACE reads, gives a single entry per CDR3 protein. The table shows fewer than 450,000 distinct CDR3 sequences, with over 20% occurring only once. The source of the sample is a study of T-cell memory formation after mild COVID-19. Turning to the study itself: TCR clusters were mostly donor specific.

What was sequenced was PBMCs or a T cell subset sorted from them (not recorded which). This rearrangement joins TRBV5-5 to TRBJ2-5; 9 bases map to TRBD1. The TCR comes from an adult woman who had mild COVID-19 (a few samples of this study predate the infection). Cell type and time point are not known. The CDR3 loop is CASSRPGTGLETQYF. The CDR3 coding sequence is TGTGCCAGCAGCCGTCCCGGGACAGGGTTGGAGACCCAGTACTTC.